A single sample is the source of the 15 T cell receptor beta chains below, sequenced in a study of somatic mutations in cytotoxic T cells in rheumatoid arthritis. The assay was immunoSEQ multiplex PCR, and TCRdb's table has in-frame clones only and misses some. The repertoire holds 10,000 or so clones, with 60% to 85% as singletons. Specimen: CD8+ T cells sorted from blood. Source of these receptors: a man aged 45 to 65 in good health.

CDR3 sequence (DNA): TGTGCCAGCAGCTTAGGAGGCGGGGGCTACGAGCAGTACTTC. The encoded protein is CASSLGGGGYEQYF. The gene calls are TRBV11-2 and TRBJ2-7; 7 bases map to TRBD2. Germline CDR1 and CDR2: SGHAT and FQNNGV. The length of the CDR3 is 14 residues. Trimming at V came to 1 base and at J to 3 bases, leaving 3 bases not matched to a gene. Full variable domain (missing parts from reference TRBV11-2 and TRBJ2-7): EAGVAQSPRYKIIEKRQSVAFWCNPISGHATLYWYQQILGQGPKLLIQFQNNGVVDDSQLPKDRFSAERLKGVDSTLKIQPAKLEDSAVYLCASSLGGGGYEQYFGPGTRLTVT.

The rearrangement uses TRBV7-9 and TRBJ2-1; 10 bases align to TRBD1. The junction had 10 bases not matched to a gene; V was cut back by 3 bases and J by 8 bases. The CDR3 is made up of 16 amino acids. Germline V lookup: CDR1 SEHNR, CDR2 FQNEAQ (reference sequence). In DNA, the CDR3 is TGTGCCAGCAGCTTGCCCGGGACAGGGGTAACAGATGAGCAGTTCTTC. It yields the protein CASSLPGTGVTDEQFF.

The chain combines TRBV6-5 with TRBJ2-1; 12 nucleotides align to TRBD2. The CDR3 is 15 amino acids. V gave up 6 bases and J gave up 8 bases; unmatched junction bases: 8. The germline V gene encodes CDR1 MNHEY and CDR2 SVGAGI. CDR3 protein: CASRDGTSGLHEQFF. In nucleotides, the CDR3 is TGTGCCAGCAGAGACGGGACTAGCGGGCTGCATGAGCAGTTCTTC.

The V call is TRBV7-9, the J call TRBJ1-5, with 12 bases matching TRBD1. The germline V gene encodes CDR1 SEHNR and CDR2 FQNEAQ (reference sequence). The CDR3 totals 17 residues. V lost 4 bases, J lost 5 bases, and 9 bases stayed unmatched. Here the CDR3 reads CASSSQPGTGGDQPQHF. The CDR3, as DNA: TGTGCCAGCAGCTCCCAACCCGGGACAGGGGGCGATCAGCCCCAGCATTTT.

The chain uses TRBV4-3 and TRBJ2-2, with D perhaps TRBD2 (5 bases). Looked up from germline, CDR1 is LGHNA and CDR2 is YSLEER. CDR3 length: 18 amino acids. V lost 0 bases and J lost 6, with 20 bases in between. This chain's CDR3 is CASSQESKGYEGAGELFF. The CDR3 region has the DNA TGCGCCAGCAGCCAAGAATCAAAAGGGTATGAGGGTGCCGGGGAGCTGTTTTTT.

V usage is TRBV29-1 and J usage is TRBJ2-3; TRBD2 matches 7 bases. CDR3 size: 22 residues. The V and J ends lost 6 bases and 4 bases, in that order; junction bases with no gene match: 34. Germline values: CDR1 SQVTM, CDR2 ANQGSEA. Here the CDR3 DNA reads TGCAGCGTCCGCTACCCCCGTGGCGAGAGCGGGATCTCGCACGGGTGGCCAGATACGCAGTATTTT. Its protein is CSVRYPRGESGISHGWPDTQYF.

The chain couples TRBV7-8 to TRBJ2-2; 7 bases match TRBD1. CDR1 SGHVS and CDR2 FQNEAQ come from the germline V gene. The CDR3 totals 14 residues. V was clipped by 1 base and J by 5 bases; unmatched bases: 1. The CDR3 spells CASSLGDSTGELFF. CDR3 nucleotides: TGTGCCAGCAGCTTAGGGGACAGTACCGGGGAGCTGTTTTTT.

The chain employs TRBV5-4 and TRBJ2-5; TRBD1 is a possible D gene (5 bases). The J call may be wrong; the DNA end is better matched by TRBJ2-7. This CDR3 region has 14 residues. The germline gives CDR1 SGHNT, CDR2 YYREEE (reference sequence). The chain's CDR3 is CASSFDDSAYEQYF. The DNA of the CDR3 is TGTGCCAGCAGCTTCGACGACAGTGCCTACGAGCAGTACTTC.

The rearrangement joins TRBV6-1 to TRBJ1-1; D may be TRBD1 (6 bases). V was cut by 6 bases and J by 4 bases, with 12 bases left in between. Germline CDR1 MNHNS, CDR2 SASEGT. The length of the CDR3 is 13 residues. For the CDR3, the DNA is TGTGCCAGCAGCGGGAGGGGGTTCACTGAAGCTTTCTTT. This translates into CASSGRGFTEAFF.

There are a few counts of this clone. The V call is TRBV7-9, the J call TRBJ2-7, with a tentative D call TRBD1 (6 bases). The germline V and J ends were trimmed by 6 bases and 2 bases, with 8 bases remaining between them. In germline, CDR1 is SEHNR, CDR2 FQNEAQ (reference sequence). The CDR3 runs 12 residues. CDR3 bases: TGTGCCAGCAGACAGGGCACCTACGAGCAGTACTTC. Its protein product is CASRQGTYEQYF.

This chain links TRBV2 with TRBJ2-5; TRBD1 matches at 11 bases. The CDR3 length is 15 residues. Trimming at V came to 4 bases and at J to 2 bases, leaving 3 bases not matched to a gene. Germline values: CDR1 SNHLY, CDR2 FYNNEI. The DNA of the CDR3 is TGTGCCAGCAGTGGAGGGACAGGGGGGCAAGAGACCCAGTACTTC. Protein sequence: CASSGGTGGQETQYF.

The CDR3 DNA is TGTGCCAGCAGTCCGATGGGGCAGGGGGCGGTTGGCTACACCTTC. It is translated as CASSPMGQGAVGYTF. This chain uses TRBV28 with TRBJ1-2; 8 bases map to TRBD1. Per germline, CDR1 MDHEN and CDR2 SYDVKM. CDR3 length: 15 residues. With 5 bases clipped from V and 7 bases from J, the junction kept 12 bases outside the gene matches.

The chain recombines TRBV30 with TRBJ1-1, with D hard to call. Germline V CDR1 and CDR2: GTSNPN, SVGIG (reference sequence). CDR3 length: 13 amino acids. V was cut by 0 bases and J by 5 bases, with 10 bases left in between. DNA for the CDR3: TGTGCCTGGAGTGTCATCCGAGGGACTGAAGCTTTCTTT. Translated: CAWSVIRGTEAFF.

The genes are TRBV6-1 and TRBJ2-1; TRBD1 agrees at 9 bases. This CDR3 is built from 16 residues. J was trimmed by 4 bases and V by 1 base; bases with no gene match: 5. Looked up from germline, CDR1 is MNHNS and CDR2 is SASEGT. The CDR3 loop reads CASSEVGTGYYNEQFF. DNA of the CDR3: TGTGCCAGCAGTGAAGTGGGGACAGGGTATTACAATGAGCAGTTCTTC.

The chain employs TRBV2 and TRBJ1-2; D may be TRBD1 (6 bases). Per the germline V gene, CDR1 is SNHLY and CDR2 is FYNNEI. The CDR3 runs 11 residues. V was cut by 8 bases and J by 2 bases, with 6 bases left in between. CDR3 protein: CASGGNYGYTF. CDR3 in DNA: TGTGCCAGCGGGGGCAACTATGGCTACACCTTC.